One and the same sample provided the 13 T cell receptor beta chains below, sequenced in a study of blood T cell repertoires in COVID-19 (dated by TCRdb to 2018 to 2021). Library preparation used the immunoSEQ multiplex PCR assay. Not all clones reach the TCRdb copy of this immuneACCESS table, which keeps in-frame sequences only. Checked studies attribute under half of the gap to unresolved V genes and leave the rest unexplained. This sample gives approximately 81,000 clones in total; about nine tenths of them show up just once. 12% of the sample is held by the ten biggest clonotypes. The sample was peripheral blood. The receptors were sampled from a man between 65 and 85 years old with active or convalescent COVID-19.

The CDR3 DNA reads TGCGCCAGCAGCTTCAAAACTAGCGGGGGCACCGGGGAGCTGTTTTTT. As protein: CASSFKTSGGTGELFF. V and J are TRBV5-1 and TRBJ2-2; TRBD2 aligns across 11 bases. The CDR3 contains 16 residues. CDR1 is SGHRS and CDR2 is YFSETQ in the germline V gene. With V trimmed by 2 bases and J by 4 bases, 4 bases remained unmatched.

This clone was counted only a few times. The chain has TRBV28 and TRBJ2-1; 9 positions agree with TRBD2. V gave up 8 bases and J gave up 6 bases; unmatched junction bases: 11. This CDR3 spans 15 amino acids. The germline gives CDR1 MDHEN, CDR2 SYDVKM. In nucleotides, the CDR3 is TGTGCCAGCTGGAGGTATAGCGGGGGAGTCAATGAGCAGTTCTTC. Its translation is CASWRYSGGVNEQFF.

The V and J genes are TRBV4-3 and TRBJ2-5; a weak D match, TRBD2 (5 bases). The CDR3 runs to 14 residues. Germline assignment: CDR1 LGHNA and CDR2 YSLEER. Deletions cut 3 bases from V and 5 bases from J, with 13 bases between. The CDR3 sequence: CASSHAGAAETQYF. In DNA, the CDR3 is TGCGCCAGCAGCCACGCGGGCGCGGCGGAGACCCAGTACTTC.

In DNA, the CDR3 is TGTGCCAGTAGCAAGAACAGGGGGTTGGACACTGAAGCTTTCTTT. It codes for CASSKNRGLDTEAFF. This rearrangement joins TRBV19 to TRBJ1-1; 8 nucleotides match TRBD1. This CDR3 has 15 residues. Per germline, CDR1 LNHDA and CDR2 SQIVND (reference sequence). V was clipped by 6 bases and J by 3 bases; unmatched bases: 9.

The J gene is TRBJ1-1, the V gene TRBV12-3 or TRBV12-4; 10 nucleotides align to TRBD1. The junction had 0 bases not matched to a gene; V was cut back by 4 bases and J by 10 bases. The length of the CDR3 is 11 residues. The CDR3 here is CASSWTGGAFF. CDR3 DNA: TGTGCCAGCAGTTGGACAGGGGGAGCTTTCTTT.

The chain joins TRBV7-6 to TRBJ2-7; 10 bases line up with TRBD1. V lost 1 base and J lost 5; bases outside the gene matches: 11. This CDR3 contains 17 residues. The V gene's germline CDR1 is SGHVS and CDR2 FNYEAQ. The CDR3 DNA follows: TGTGCCAGCAGCTTAGGGGCCAAGGGACAGGGGTGGAACGAGCAGTACTTC. Its translation: CASSLGAKGQGWNEQYF.

The chain joins TRBV5-6 to TRBJ2-1, with D perhaps matching TRBD2 (6 bases). This CDR3 spans 15 amino acids. The germline CDR1 and CDR2 sequences are SGHDT and YYEEEE. V dropped 4 bases and J dropped 10 bases, with 21 bases sitting between them. As DNA, the CDR3 is TGTGCCAGCAGCCTCTCAGGGAGGTCGATGAGGGAGCAGTTCTTC. Protein sequence: CASSLSGRSMREQFF. Full variable domain (remainder filled in from reference TRBV5-6 and TRBJ2-1): DAGVTQSPTHLIKTRGQQVTLRCSPKSGHDTVSWYQQALGQGPQFIFQYYEEEERQRGNFPDRFSGHQFPNYSSELNVNALLLGDSALYLCASSLSGRSMREQFFGPGTRLTVL.

The rearrangement links TRBV7-9 to TRBJ2-5; 8 bases agree with TRBD2. There are 16 residues in the CDR3. V lost 5 bases and J lost 1; bases outside the gene matches: 9. The germline V gene has CDR1 SEHNR and CDR2 FQNEAQ (reference sequence). CDR3 sequence: CASSPTGGGVQETQYF. CDR3 nucleotide sequence: TGTGCCAGCAGCCCAACCGGGGGGGGAGTCCAAGAGACCCAGTACTTC.

The chain couples TRBV30 to TRBJ1-1; 11 nucleotides match TRBD1. The CDR3 spans 17 residues. Losses at the gene ends were 5 bases for V and 1 base for J; bases not matched to a gene: 12. Germline CDR1 reads GTSNPN; CDR2 reads SVGIG (reference sequence). In nucleotides, the CDR3 is TGTGCCTGGGCACCGACGGACAGGGGGCATTCGAACACTGAAGCTTTCTTT. Translation gives CAWAPTDRGHSNTEAFF. The entire variable domain, with the rest obtained from reference TRBV30 and TRBJ1-1, is as follows: SQTIHQWPATLVQPVGSPLSLECTVEGTSNPNLYWYRQAAGRGLQLLFYSVGIGQISSEVPQNLSASRPQDRQFILSSKKLLLSDSGFYLCAWAPTDRGHSNTEAFFGQGTRLTVV.

The chain joins TRBV18 to TRBJ2-3; 7 bases match TRBD1. The CDR3 extends over 19 amino acids. The germline V gene has CDR1 KGHSH and CDR2 LQKENI. V gave up 1 base and J gave up 1 base; unmatched junction bases: 14. The CDR3 sequence is CASSPLPPRTGPGTDTQYF. The CDR3 DNA reads as TGTGCCAGCTCACCACTCCCACCGCGGACAGGCCCTGGCACAGATACGCAGTATTTT. Variable domain in full (rest from reference TRBV18 and TRBJ2-3): NAGVMQNPRHLVRRRGQEARLRCSPMKGHSHVYWYRQLPEEGLKFMVYLQKENIIDESGMPKERFSAEFPKEGPSILRIQQVVRGDSAAYFCASSPLPPRTGPGTDTQYFGPGTRLTVL.

This clone was seen a single time. The CDR3 DNA follows: TGTGCCAGCAGTTCCCCTCGAGGACAGGGAAGGCAGCCCCAGCATTTT. Residues: CASSSPRGQGRQPQHF. The V gene is TRBV28, the J gene TRBJ1-5; 8 bases line up with TRBD1. V was clipped by 4 bases and J by 7 bases; unmatched bases: 12. In germline, CDR1 is MDHEN, CDR2 SYDVKM. The CDR3 runs to 16 residues.

This chain links TRBV29-1 with TRBJ1-1; D may be TRBD1 (6 bases). The CDR3 has 13 amino acids. Trimming left V 8 bases short and J 0 bases short, with 13 bases between. Germline lookup yields CDR1 SQVTM and CDR2 ANQGSEA. CDR3 DNA sequence: TGCAGCTTCCGGGACAACATGAACACTGAAGCTTTCTTT. It encodes CSFRDNMNTEAFF.

This chain connects TRBV2 to TRBJ1-4; no reliable D call. The CDR3 is 15 residues long. V lost 6 bases to trimming and J lost 8 bases, with 19 bases between them. Germline assignment: CDR1 SNHLY and CDR2 FYNNEI. The CDR3 sequence: CASSPGGLSVEKLFF. The CDR3 bases are TGTGCCAGCAGCCCAGGTGGACTTTCTGTGGAAAAACTGTTTTTT.